Detailed here is one T cell receptor beta chain. Authors' methods: The assay estimated nucleated cells by amplifying reference gene primers. Clones were read by immunoSEQ multiplex PCR, and TCRdb kept only the in-frame ones, dropping some. The V and J calls and clone size were taken over from that table, and D and trimming were inferred from the DNA. The repertoire holds 120,000 or so clones, with approximately 83% as singletons. The CDR3 runs 16 residues. Germline-derived CDR1 and CDR2 are SGHRS and YFSETQ. V dropped 0 bases and J dropped 4; count of bases not matched to a gene: 7. These data come from a study of blood T cell repertoires in COVID-19.

This TCR came from a woman in her forties or fifties with acute or convalescent COVID-19. Sequences were obtained from peripheral blood. The rearrangement joins TRBV5-1 to TRBJ2-3, with 8 bases matching TRBD1. CDR3 sequence (DNA): TGCGCCAGCAGCTTGGTGGCGGGACAGGTTTCAGATACGCAGTATTTT. It is translated as CASSLVAGQVSDTQYF.